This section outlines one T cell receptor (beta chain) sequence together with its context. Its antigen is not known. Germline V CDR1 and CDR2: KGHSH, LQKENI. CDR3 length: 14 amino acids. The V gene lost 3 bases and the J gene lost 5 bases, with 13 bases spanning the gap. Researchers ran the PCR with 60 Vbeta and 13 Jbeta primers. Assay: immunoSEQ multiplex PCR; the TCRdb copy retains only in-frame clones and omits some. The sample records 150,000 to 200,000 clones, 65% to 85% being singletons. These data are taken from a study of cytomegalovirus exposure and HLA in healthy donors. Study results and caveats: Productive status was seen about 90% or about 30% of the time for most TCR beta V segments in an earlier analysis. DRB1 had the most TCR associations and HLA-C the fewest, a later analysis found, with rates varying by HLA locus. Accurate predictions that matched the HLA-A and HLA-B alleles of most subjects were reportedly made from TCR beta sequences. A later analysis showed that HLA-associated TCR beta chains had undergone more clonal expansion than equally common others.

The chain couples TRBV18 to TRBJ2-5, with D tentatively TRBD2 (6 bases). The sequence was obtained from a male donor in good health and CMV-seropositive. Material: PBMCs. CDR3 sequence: CASSPGREWETQYF. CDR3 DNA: TGTGCCAGCTCACCGGGACGGGAGTGGGAGACCCAGTACTTC.